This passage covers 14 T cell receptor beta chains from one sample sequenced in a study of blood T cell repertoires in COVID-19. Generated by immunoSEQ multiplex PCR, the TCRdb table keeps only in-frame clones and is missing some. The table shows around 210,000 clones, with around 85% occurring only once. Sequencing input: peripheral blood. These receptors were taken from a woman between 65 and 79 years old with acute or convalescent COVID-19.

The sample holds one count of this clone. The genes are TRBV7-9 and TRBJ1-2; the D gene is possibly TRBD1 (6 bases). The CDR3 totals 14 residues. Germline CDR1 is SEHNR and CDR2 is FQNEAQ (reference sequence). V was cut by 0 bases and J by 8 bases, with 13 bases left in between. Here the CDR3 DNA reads TGTGCCAGCAGCTTAGCGACAGGCTCTGCCGGCTACACCTTC. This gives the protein CASSLATGSAGYTF.

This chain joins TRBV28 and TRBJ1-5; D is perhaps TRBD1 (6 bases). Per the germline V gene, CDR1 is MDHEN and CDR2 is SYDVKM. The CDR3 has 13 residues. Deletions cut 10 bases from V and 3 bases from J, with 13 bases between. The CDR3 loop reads CAISGQYNQPQHF. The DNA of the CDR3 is TGTGCCATATCAGGACAGTACAATCAGCCCCAGCATTTT. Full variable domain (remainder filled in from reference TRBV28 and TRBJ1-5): DVKVTQSSRYLVKRTGEKVFLECVQDMDHENMFWYRQDPGLGLRLIYFSYDVKMKEKGDIPEGYSVSREKKERFSLILESASTNQTSMYLCAISGQYNQPQHFGDGTRLSIL.

CDR3 sequence: CASSTGTGGSNQPQHF. The CDR3 nucleotides are TGCGCCAGCAGCACCGGGACAGGAGGGAGCAATCAGCCCCAGCATTTT. The chain links TRBV5-1 to TRBJ1-5; 8 bases fit TRBD1. Looked up from germline, CDR1 is SGHRS and CDR2 is YFSETQ. V trimming: 4 bases; J trimming: 1 base; junction bases outside the gene matches: 7. This CDR3 spans 16 amino acids.

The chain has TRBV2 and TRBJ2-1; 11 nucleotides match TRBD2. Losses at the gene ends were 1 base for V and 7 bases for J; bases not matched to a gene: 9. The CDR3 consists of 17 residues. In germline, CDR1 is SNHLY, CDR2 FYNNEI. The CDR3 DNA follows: TGTGCCAGCAGTGAAGTCAAACTAGCGGGAGTTAGGAATGAGCAGTTCTTC. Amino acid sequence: CASSEVKLAGVRNEQFF.

The CDR3 protein is CASSVTGGGTEAFF. In nucleotides, the CDR3 is TGCGCCAGCAGCGTGACAGGGGGCGGCACTGAAGCTTTCTTT. The rearrangement uses TRBV5-1 and TRBJ1-1; 10 bases are a match to TRBD1. The CDR3 runs to 14 residues. V dropped 4 bases and J dropped 4; count of bases not matched to a gene: 4. Germline-derived CDR1 and CDR2 are SGHRS and YFSETQ.

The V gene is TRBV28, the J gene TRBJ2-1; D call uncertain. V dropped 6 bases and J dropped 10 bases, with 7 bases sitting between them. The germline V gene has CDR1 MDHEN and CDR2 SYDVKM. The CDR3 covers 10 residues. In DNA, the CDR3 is TGTGCCAGCAGCTCTAAGGAGCAGTTCTTC. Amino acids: CASSSKEQFF.

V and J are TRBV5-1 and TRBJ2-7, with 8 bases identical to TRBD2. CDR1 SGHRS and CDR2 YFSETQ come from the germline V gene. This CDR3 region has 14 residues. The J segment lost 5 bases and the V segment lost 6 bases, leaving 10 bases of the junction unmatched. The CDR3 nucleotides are TGCGCCAGCACCCCCCCGGGGACTAGTAACGAGCAGTACTTC. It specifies CASTPPGTSNEQYF.

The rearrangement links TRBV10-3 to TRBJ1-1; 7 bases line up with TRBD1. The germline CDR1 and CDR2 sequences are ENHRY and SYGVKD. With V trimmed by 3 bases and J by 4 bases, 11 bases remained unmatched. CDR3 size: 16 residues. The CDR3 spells CAISDPNRGAGTEAFF. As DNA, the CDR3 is TGTGCCATCAGTGACCCAAACAGGGGAGCAGGCACTGAAGCTTTCTTT.

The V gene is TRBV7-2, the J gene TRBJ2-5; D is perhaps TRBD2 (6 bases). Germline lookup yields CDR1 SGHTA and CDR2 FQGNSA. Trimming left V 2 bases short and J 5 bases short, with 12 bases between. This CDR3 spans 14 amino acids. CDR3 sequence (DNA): TGTGCCAGCAGCTTAAACGGAGGGGCTGAGACCCAGTACTTC. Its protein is CASSLNGGAETQYF.

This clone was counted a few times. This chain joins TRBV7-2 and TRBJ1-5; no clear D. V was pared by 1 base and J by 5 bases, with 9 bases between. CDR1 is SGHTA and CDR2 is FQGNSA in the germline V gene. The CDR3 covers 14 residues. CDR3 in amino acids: CASSLDGSHQPQHF. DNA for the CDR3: TGTGCCAGCAGCTTAGACGGGAGCCATCAGCCCCAGCATTTT. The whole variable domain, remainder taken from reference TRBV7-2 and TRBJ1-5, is GAGVSQSPSNKVTEKGKDVELRCDPISGHTALYWYRQSLGQGLEFLIYFQGNSAPDKSGLPSDRFSAERTGGSVSTLTIQRTQQEDSAVYLCASSLDGSHQPQHFGDGTRLSIL.

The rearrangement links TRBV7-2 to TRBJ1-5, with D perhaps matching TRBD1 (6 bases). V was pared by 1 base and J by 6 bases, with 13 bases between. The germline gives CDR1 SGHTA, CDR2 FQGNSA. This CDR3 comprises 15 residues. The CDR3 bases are TGTGCCAGCAGCTTAGGAGGGGGGGCTGGTCAGCCCCAGCATTTT. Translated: CASSLGGGAGQPQHF.

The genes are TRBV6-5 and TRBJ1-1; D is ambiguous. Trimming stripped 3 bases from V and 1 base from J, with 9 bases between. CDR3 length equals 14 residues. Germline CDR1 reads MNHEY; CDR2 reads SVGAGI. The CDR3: CASSYIRGNTEAFF. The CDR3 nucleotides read TGTGCCAGCAGTTATATCCGCGGGAACACTGAAGCTTTCTTT.

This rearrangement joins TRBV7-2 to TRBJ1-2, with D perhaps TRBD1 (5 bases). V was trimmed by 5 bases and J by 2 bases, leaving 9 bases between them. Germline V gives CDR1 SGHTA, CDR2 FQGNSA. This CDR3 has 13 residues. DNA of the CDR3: TGTGCCAGCAGCCCGGACAAGAACTATGGCTACACCTTC. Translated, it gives CASSPDKNYGYTF.

DNA of the CDR3: TGTGCCAGCAGTTATGAGGGACAGCCCTCTTACTATGGCTACACCTTC. This gives the protein CASSYEGQPSYYGYTF. The J gene is TRBJ1-2, the V gene TRBV6-5; 7 bases line up with TRBD1. The V segment lost 3 bases and the J segment 3 bases; nucleotides outside the gene matches: 10. Looked up from germline, CDR1 is MNHEY and CDR2 is SVGAGI. The CDR3 contains 16 residues.